This T cell receptor (beta chain) comes out of a study of control samples from healthy donors and cancer patients. TCRdb's copy holds only in-frame clones and misses some; the assay was immunoSEQ multiplex PCR. The data contain some 220,000 clones, about 94% of them seen just once; the ten biggest clones take up less than 1.6%. Comments on this clone: The sample holds other DNA sequences that translate to the same CDR3.

The sample was blood. This clonotype was sampled from a man aged 45-65 years in good health.

The CDR3 here is CASSPGVSSYNEQFF. Here the CDR3 DNA reads TGCGCCAGCTCCCCCGGTGTCAGCTCCTACAATGAGCAGTTCTTC. The chain carries TRBV5-1 and TRBJ2-1; D ambiguous. The V and J ends lost 7 bases and 0 bases respectively, with 14 bases between them. CDR1 SGHRS and CDR2 YFSETQ come from the germline V gene. This CDR3 is 15 amino acids long.